Described below is a single T cell receptor (beta chain) sequence and its context. Its specific antigen is unknown. No quality values exist for individual bases; no much larger clone is one base distant. This sample was included in a study of T cell responses to AZD1222 COVID-19 vaccine (dated by TCRdb to the early 2020s). Background on the whole study: A total of over 230 trial participants underwent TCR sequencing, of whom some 210 received two doses of AZD1222 and 26 received two doses of the MenACWY control vaccine. Trial participants were enrolled into age subgroups of 18-55, 56-69 and 70-plus years, which contained approximately 150, 30 and 60 TCR-sequenced participants, respectively. Beyond this particular receptor, the publication reports: Participants were mostly white British, with more females than males. The authors suggested clonal diversity may have been underestimated. Because no day 14 peak-response samples were available, repertoires were characterized only after the peak T cell response. The 56-69-year group was small, and its depth increase did not reach significance, likely because of low power. Epitopes outside the regions mutated in the B.1.351 and B.1.1.7 variants were reportedly recognized by nearly half of the unique spike-specific TCRs. CD4 TCRs associated with the vaccine covered the entire spike protein, and the dominant responses were in regions 160-218 and 743-854. Spike-specific TCR breadth and depth rose significantly after two AZD1222 doses compared with day 0 and with MenACWY recipients. Conclusions about previously exposed vaccinees are limited, since just 6 or 7 AZD1222 recipients were seropositive for SARS-CoV-2 at baseline.

The CDR3 regions of human TCRbeta chains were analyzed by immunosequencing. The original pipeline was this. Repertoire TCRs were checked for matches against a reference library of SARS-CoV-2-specific TCRs that had been generated using the MIRA antigen-specificity platform. Breadth was defined as the fraction of unique TCRs that were SARS-CoV-2-associated, and depth was defined as the fraction of total T cells that were SARS-CoV-2-associated. Using the MIRA data, each spike-specific TCR was assigned both to the spike region to which the TCR was reactive and to a CD4 or CD8 class. Log10-transformed breadth and depth values were compared by one-way ANOVA with Sidak's multiple comparisons tests. TCRdb took this table from immuneACCESS and kept in-frame rearrangements with V and J called. Such tables lack part of the clones; where checked against another copy, unresolved V genes explain under half of the gap, and the rest is unexplained. The V and J calls and the clone size are those of that table, but D and trimming were determined from the DNA. Here the sample has 95,000 to 150,000 clones; approximately 94% occur a single time. The ten largest clones capture 4% to 6% of the sample.

Per the publication, the time point label means: about 28 days (+/-7) after the second vaccine dose. AZD1222 recipients whose second dose came at about 4 weeks and those whose second dose came at about 12 weeks were combined into one group, since spike-specific TCR depth and breadth did not differ between the two schedules. Vaccinee samples were obtained from the UK trials COV001 and COV002, which included a single-blind randomized controlled phase 2/3 trial of AZD1222 (ChAdOx1 nCoV-19) in healthy adults. For TCRbeta chain sequencing, PBMC samples from trial participants were taken at day 0 and at day 28 after the second dose. Measured from the cysteine to the phenylalanine, the CDR3 is 16 residues long. Only the CDR3 portion is preserved as DNA: 48 bases, with reading frame beginning at the first base. Looking up the germline V gene yields CDR1 SGHTA and CDR2 FQGTGA. V is clipped by 5 bases and J by 3 bases, and the sequence between their germline boundaries is 17 bases long.

Specimen: peripheral blood, collected 28 days after the second AZD1222 dose. The V gene is TRBV7-3 and the J gene is TRBJ2-1, with a weak D call of TRBD2 (6 bases match). This receptor was obtained from an adult who received the AZD1222 COVID-19 vaccine. The CDR3 loop reads CASSHSPVGGYNEQFF. The nucleotide sequence reads TGTGCCAGCAGCCACTCTCCCGTGGGGGGCTACAATGAGCAGTTCTTC.